A selection of T cell receptor beta chains follows, all from one sample in a study of CD8 T cells in ankylosing spondylitis. Via MiXCR, TCRdb re-called the 5' RACE reads, giving one row per CDR3 protein. Here the sample spans 700,000 or so distinct CDR3 sequences, around a fifth being singletons. Sequencing was performed on blood, either unsorted or a sorted T cell fraction (not recorded which). These TCRs come from a male donor with ankylosing spondylitis. Both conserved end residues are part of each CDR3. D genes are given only for firm matches. Not all rows give a size; the values are once, few, many and, for expanded clones, a class.

v_call	d_call	clone_size	j_call	cdr3_aa	cdr3_nt
TRBV5-1	.	.	TRBJ1-2	CASSSGAGYGYTF	TGCGCCAGCAGCTCCGGGGCTGGCTATGGCTACACCTTC
TRBV3-1	TRBD1	few	TRBJ1-1	CASSRGQENTEAFF	TGTGCCAGCAGCCGCGGACAGGAAAACACTGAAGCTTTCTTT
TRBV5-1	TRBD2	once	TRBJ2-7	CASSLGLAGAIYEQYF	TGCGCCAGCAGCTTGGGGCTAGCGGGGGCGATATACGAGCAGTACTTC
TRBV20-1	.	few	TRBJ2-3	CSAQGGGSTDTQYF	TGCAGTGCCCAGGGGGGCGGAAGCACAGATACGCAGTATTTT
TRBV12-3/TRBV12-4	TRBD2	few	TRBJ2-1	CASSLGGGRERYEQFF	TGTGCCAGCAGTTTAGGGGGTGGGCGGGAGCGGTATGAGCAGTTCTTC
TRBV3-1	TRBD2	.	TRBJ2-3	CASSQGIGGNSDTQYF	TGTGCCAGCAGCCAAGGAATCGGGGGGAACTCAGATACGCAGTATTTT
TRBV4-3	TRBD2	few	TRBJ2-3	CASSQVVSGSLQYF	TGCGCCAGCAGCCAAGTCGTTAGCGGGAGTTTGCAGTATTTT
TRBV5-1	.	.	TRBJ1-4	CASRVSTGNEKLFF	TGCGCCAGTCGAGTGTCGACAGGCAATGAAAAACTGTTTTTT
TRBV12-3/TRBV12-4	.	many	TRBJ2-1	CASSFRYNEQFF	TGTGCCAGCAGTTTCCGATACAATGAGCAGTTCTTC
TRBV12-3/TRBV12-4	.	once	TRBJ2-7	CASSRAQGLRAYEQYF	TGTGCCAGCAGTCGCGCGCAGGGGTTGAGAGCCTACGAGCAGTACTTC
TRBV21-1	.	.	TRBJ1-2	CASSNVILRDTVSFYGYTF	TGTGCCAGCAGCAATGTTATCCTCCGGGACACAGTCTCGTTCTATGGCTACACCTTC
TRBV3-1	.	few	TRBJ2-3	CASSQGVVPSSTDTQYF	TGTGCCAGCAGCCAAGGCGTTGTCCCCTCAAGCACAGATACGCAGTATTTT
TRBV20-1	.	many	TRBJ1-2	CSAAKEINYGYTF	TGCAGTGCCGCGAAGGAAATTAACTATGGCTACACCTTC
TRBV5-1	TRBD1	.	TRBJ2-7	CASSLTPGTGTYEQYF	TGCGCCAGCAGCTTGACCCCCGGGACAGGGACCTACGAGCAGTACTTC
TRBV12-3/TRBV12-4	.	few	TRBJ2-3	CASSIGSDTQYF	TGTGCCAGCAGTATAGGGTCAGATACGCAGTATTTT
TRBV20-1	.	.	TRBJ2-2	CSARGRLNTGELFF	TGCAGTGCTAGAGGTAGACTAAACACCGGGGAGCTGTTTTTT
TRBV5-1	TRBD1	few	TRBJ1-6	CASSGRDRGDSPLHF	TGCGCCAGCAGCGGCCGGGACAGGGGGGATTCACCCCTCCACTTT
TRBV2	.	.	TRBJ1-4	CASSTPTIGGDVKGEKLFF	TGTGCCAGCAGCACCCCCACGATAGGGGGGGATGTTAAGGGGGAAAAACTGTTTTTT
TRBV5-5	TRBD2	many	TRBJ2-2	CASSLGGLAGVTGELFF	TGTGCCAGCAGCTTGGGGGGACTAGCGGGAGTCACCGGGGAGCTGTTTTTT
TRBV2	TRBD2	few	TRBJ2-4	CASSDLVSGNGIQYF	TGTGCCAGCAGTGATTTGGTTAGCGGGAACGGCATTCAGTACTTC
TRBV7-9	.	.	TRBJ2-3	CASSSPTGVADTQYF	TGTGCCAGCAGCTCCCCAACGGGGGTGGCAGATACGCAGTATTTT
TRBV30	.	.	TRBJ1-1	CAWSSTNTEAFF	TGTGCCTGGAGTAGCACGAACACTGAAGCTTTCTTT
TRBV4-1	.	.	TRBJ2-2	CASSRLTKDFNTGELFF	TGCGCCAGCAGCCGCCTCACAAAGGACTTTAACACCGGGGAGCTGTTTTTT
TRBV5-1	TRBD2	.	TRBJ2-7	CASSLRGTSGGGYEQYF	TGCGCCAGCAGCCTCCGGGGGACTAGCGGAGGCGGGTACGAGCAGTACTTC
TRBV3-1	.	few	TRBJ2-3	CASSRRETDTQYF	TGTGCCAGCAGCAGGAGGGAAACGGATACGCAGTATTTT
TRBV6-1	.	.	TRBJ2-5	CASRPPVGSETQYF	TGTGCCAGCAGACCCCCTGTCGGGTCAGAGACCCAGTACTTC
TRBV20-1	.	.	TRBJ2-1	CSARDPDRNEQFF	TGCAGTGCTAGAGATCCCGACCGGAATGAGCAGTTCTTC
TRBV6-1	.	few	TRBJ1-1	CASSKARTERNTEAFF	TGTGCCAGCAGTAAAGCTCGGACAGAAAGGAACACTGAAGCTTTCTTT
TRBV11-2	.	.	TRBJ2-5	CASSPNRGYTHQETQYF	TGTGCCAGCAGCCCTAATAGGGGGTACACTCACCAAGAGACCCAGTACTTC
TRBV7-8	.	.	TRBJ2-3	CASSLATLAPTDTQYF	TGTGCCAGCAGCTTAGCGACACTAGCACCCACAGATACGCAGTATTTT
TRBV6-2/TRBV6-3	.	.	TRBJ2-3	CASTLGTDTQYF	TGTGCCAGCACCTTGGGGACAGATACGCAGTATTTT
TRBV7-9	TRBD1	few	TRBJ2-3	CASGLNRGQGFADTQYF	TGTGCCAGCGGACTGAACAGGGGGCAAGGGTTTGCAGATACGCAGTATTTT
TRBV4-2	.	once	TRBJ1-5	CAISPRGESYSNQPQHF	TGTGCCATCAGCCCTAGGGGGGAAAGCTATAGCAATCAGCCCCAGCATTTT
TRBV6-5	.	few	TRBJ2-5	CASSYSIPGTQETQYF	TGTGCCAGCAGTTACTCGATCCCGGGAACCCAAGAGACCCAGTACTTC
TRBV20-1	TRBD2	few	TRBJ2-2	CSARDGVGGGATGELFF	TGCAGTGCTAGAGACGGCGTGGGCGGGGGGGCAACCGGGGAGCTGTTTTTT
TRBV20-1	TRBD1	few	TRBJ1-1	CSAIDRGLHTEAFF	TGCAGTGCCATCGACAGGGGGCTTCACACTGAAGCTTTCTTT
TRBV4-1	.	.	TRBJ2-1	CASGQDRRSGNEQFF	TGCGCCAGCGGCCAAGATAGGAGAAGCGGGAATGAGCAGTTCTTC
TRBV11-2	.	.	TRBJ2-5	CASSLEPLGLYQETQYF	TGTGCCAGCAGCTTAGAGCCTCTCGGACTATACCAAGAGACCCAGTACTTC
TRBV7-2	.	.	TRBJ2-2	CASSFFIGGELFF	TGTGCCAGCAGTTTCTTTATCGGCGGGGAGCTGTTTTTT
TRBV3-1	TRBD2	many	TRBJ2-7	CASSQDRDYYEQYF	TGTGCCAGCAGCCAAGATCGGGACTACTACGAGCAGTACTTC